The sequence of this T cell receptor (beta chain) was determined in a study of metastatic and nonmetastatic thyroid tumors. Looking at the study overall: Repertoires from malignant and benign thyroid patients were compared across blood and tumor or nodule tissue. Study results and caveats: It was reported that TCR beta diversity was significantly higher in malignant thyroid tumors than benign nodules, in blood and tumor.

In the study's own analysis: CDR3 differences across clinicopathological groups were used to build a distant-metastasis classifier for papillary thyroid cancer. TCRdb re-analyzed the PCR reads through MiXCR. The V and J calls and clone size come from TCRdb's table, not from the authors' own analysis. This sample has approximately 20,000 clones, with roughly 14% found just once. All patients were untreated before thyroid surgery. Trimming left V 6 bases short and J 2 bases short, with 17 bases between. The CDR3 has 17 residues. Germline V lookup: CDR1 MNHNS, CDR2 SASEGT. This clone has at least ten counts. Antigen specificity is unknown.

The sequencing sample was made of blood. The clonotype was recovered from a female donor with papillary thyroid cancer or a benign thyroid nodule (not recorded which). Some clones in this sample may be carry-over from other donors' samples. This chain links TRBV6-1 with TRBJ1-6; TRBD1 is a possible D gene (5 bases). The CDR3 reads CASSLTVLRTYNSPLHF. DNA for the CDR3: TGTGCCAGCAGCCTGACAGTTCTAAGGACCTATAATTCACCCCTCCACTTT.